This T cell receptor beta chain was profiled in a study of blood T cells in healthy people across ages (dated by TCRdb to about 2015). About the study as a whole: In model experiments, roughly one uniquely barcoded TCR beta cDNA molecule per two T cells was captured by template switching. Using deep sequencing normalized with unique cDNA molecular identifiers, the study measured how TCR beta repertoire diversity changes with age. Four age groups were formed from the donors: young (average approximately 15 years), middle-aged (approximately 40), aged (62) and long-lived (around 82). Donors of different ages were randomly distributed across sequencing lanes to avoid experimental bias. Using the same blood draw, the study looked at two additional independent replicas of 1 million unique cDNA reads for two donors, one aged 18 to 30 and the other aged 80 or older.

From the cysteine up to the phenylalanine, the CDR3 has a length of 12 residues. The read is trimmed to its CDR3 DNA, 36 bases read in frame from base 1. Clipping removes 5 bases from V and 5 bases from J, with 2 as the unmatched junction base count. The CDR1 and CDR2 encoded by the germline V gene are ENHRY and SYGVKD. Systemically healthy Caucasian individuals from Russia, about 38 in total and aged about 6 to 100 years, were included as donors. Each donor gave approximately 9.3 milliliters of peripheral blood, collected into EDTA-treated Vacutainer tubes. Ficoll-Paque density-gradient centrifugation was used to isolate PBMCs, with at least 6 million obtained per sample. Total RNA was extracted from PBMCs with Trizol reagent, with at least 6 micrograms obtained per sample. Naive CD45RAhigh/CD27high T cell percentages were measured by flow cytometry on a PBMC aliquot from every donor. Points on this clonotype: What this receptor recognizes is not known. No much larger clone is present one base from it, and per-base qualities are unavailable.

The method was 5' RACE. The reads were generated on an Illumina HiSeq 2500. The second PCR ran for roughly 6 to 11 cycles and used a J-beta primer mix along with a sample-barcoded 5' primer. Each TCR beta cDNA molecule received a unique molecular identifier from a template-switch 5' adaptor carrying 12 random nucleotides. At least 3 million CDR3-containing paired-end reads were obtained from each sample. First-strand cDNA synthesis was performed from all RNA using the Mint cDNA synthesis kit, with priming by a TRBC-specific oligonucleotide. Following uracil-DNA glycosylase treatment, a first 18-cycle PCR with universal primers M1SS and BC2_uni_R was performed on all cDNA. The paper's data handling went like this. For normalization, 1 million high-quality reads were randomly selected from each sample, with every read carrying a distinct molecular identifier. Reads with shared molecular identifiers were discarded instead of being binned into consensus sequences. MiTCR, set to a Q25 quality threshold and the strictest error-elimination algorithm, was used for CDR3 identification, clonotype clustering and error correction. A nonparametric unseen species model with Euler transformation was used to estimate lower-bound total TCR beta diversity. TCRdb cleaned the public reads at Q25 with fastp, built clones with MiXCR and kept in-frame beta chains. For every CDR3 protein sequence, its rows merge into one entry that carries the most common genes and DNA. For this entry, the V and J calls and clone size follow TCRdb and not the study's own pipeline. Counted in this sample were over 600,000 distinct CDR3 sequences; around two fifths of them appeared once. Of the sample, 30% falls within the top ten clones.

Broader findings and caveats from the paper: A strong correlation was found between observed TCR beta diversity and the percentage of naive T cells measured by flow cytometry. The long-lived group showed more naive CD4+ T cells, fewer expanded clones and increased TCR diversity than the aged group, suggesting age selection. The CMV infection status of donors was not known, potentially confounding age-related changes in expanded clonotypes. Estimates of total diversity based on one million sequenced T cells were regarded as lower bounds and as underestimates. Observed TCR beta diversity per million T cells fell roughly linearly with age, and a significant reduction was already apparent by age approximately 41. Because profiling used bulk unsorted PBMCs, naive and antigen-experienced compartments could not be compared conclusively.

Sequenced: blood. This TCR derives from a man aged 80 or over in good health. The chain is encoded by TRBV10-3 joined to TRBJ2-7; TRBD2 fits 8 bases in the junction. Read as DNA, the sequence is TGTGCCATCAGTTCGGGGGGGCACGAGCAGTACTTC. This codes for CAISSGGHEQYF.